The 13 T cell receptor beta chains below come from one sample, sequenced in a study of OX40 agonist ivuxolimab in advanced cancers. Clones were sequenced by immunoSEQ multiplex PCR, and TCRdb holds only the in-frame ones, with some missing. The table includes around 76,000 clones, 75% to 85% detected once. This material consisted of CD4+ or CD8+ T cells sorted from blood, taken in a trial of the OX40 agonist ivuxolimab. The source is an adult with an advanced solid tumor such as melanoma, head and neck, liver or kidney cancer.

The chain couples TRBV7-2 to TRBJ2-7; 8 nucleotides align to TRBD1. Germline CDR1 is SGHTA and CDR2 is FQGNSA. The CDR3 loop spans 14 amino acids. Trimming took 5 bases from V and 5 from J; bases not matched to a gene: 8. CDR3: CASSMNRGSHEQYF. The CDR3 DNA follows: TGTGCCAGCAGCATGAACAGGGGGTCCCACGAGCAGTACTTC. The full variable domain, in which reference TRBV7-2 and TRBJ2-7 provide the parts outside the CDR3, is GAGVSQSPSNKVTEKGKDVELRCDPISGHTALYWYRQSLGQGLEFLIYFQGNSAPDKSGLPSDRFSAERTGGSVSTLTIQRTQQEDSAVYLCASSMNRGSHEQYFGPGTRLTVT.

Here the CDR3 reads CATTGGIPYEQYF. CDR3 sequence (DNA): TGTGCCACCACCGGGGGGATTCCCTACGAGCAGTACTTC. This sequence joins TRBV28 and TRBJ2-7, with 7 bases matching TRBD2. CDR3 length: 13 residues. CDR1 MDHEN and CDR2 SYDVKM come from the germline V gene. J gave up 2 bases and V 10 bases, and 8 bases lay outside the gene matches.

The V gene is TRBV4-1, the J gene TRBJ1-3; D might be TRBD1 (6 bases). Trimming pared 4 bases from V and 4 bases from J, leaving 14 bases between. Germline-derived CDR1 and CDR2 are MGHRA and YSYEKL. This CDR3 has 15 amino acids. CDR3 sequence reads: CASSRMGARGNTIYF. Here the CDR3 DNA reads TGCGCCAGCAGCCGGATGGGGGCGCGGGGAAACACCATATATTTT.

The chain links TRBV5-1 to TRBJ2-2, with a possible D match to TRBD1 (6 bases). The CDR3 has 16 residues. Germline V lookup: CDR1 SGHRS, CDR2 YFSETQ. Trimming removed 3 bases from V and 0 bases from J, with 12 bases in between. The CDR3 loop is CASSYRDTANTGELFF. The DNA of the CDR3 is TGCGCCAGCAGCTATCGGGACACCGCGAACACCGGGGAGCTGTTTTTT.

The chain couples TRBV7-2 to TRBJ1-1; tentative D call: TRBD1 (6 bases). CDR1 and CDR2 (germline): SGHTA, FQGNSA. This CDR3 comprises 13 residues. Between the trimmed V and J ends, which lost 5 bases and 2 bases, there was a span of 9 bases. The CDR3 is CASSGGINTEAFF. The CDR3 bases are TGTGCCAGCAGCGGGGGCATCAACACTGAAGCTTTCTTT.

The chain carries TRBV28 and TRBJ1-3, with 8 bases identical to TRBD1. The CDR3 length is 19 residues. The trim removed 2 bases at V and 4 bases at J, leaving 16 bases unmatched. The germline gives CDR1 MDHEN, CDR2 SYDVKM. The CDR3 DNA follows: TGTGCCAGCAGTTTAATTGGCCCAGGGGGCGCACTCCGGGGAAACACCATATATTTT. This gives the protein CASSLIGPGGALRGNTIYF.

CDR3 bases: TGCAGCGTCAAAGGGCACCTTAACTCCTACGAGCAGTACTTC. Translating gives CSVKGHLNSYEQYF. J is TRBJ2-7 and V is TRBV29-1, with D unclear. Germline assignment: CDR1 SQVTM and CDR2 ANQGSEA. With 6 bases removed from V and 0 bases from J, the gap between germline ends came to 15 bases. The CDR3 has 14 amino acids.

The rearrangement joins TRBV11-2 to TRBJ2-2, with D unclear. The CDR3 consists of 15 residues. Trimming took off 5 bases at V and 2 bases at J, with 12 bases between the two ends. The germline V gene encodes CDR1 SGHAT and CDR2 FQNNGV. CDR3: CASSPRALNTGELFF. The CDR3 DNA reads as TGTGCCAGCAGCCCCCGGGCCCTAAACACCGGGGAGCTGTTTTTT.

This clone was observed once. CDR3 nucleotides: TGTGCCAGCAGTCCTCTCCAAAAAGAGCAGTACTTC. Residues: CASSPLQKEQYF. The rearrangement joins TRBV6-6 to TRBJ2-7; D is undetermined. CDR1 is MNHNY and CDR2 is SVGAGI in the germline V gene (reference sequence). Trimming took 5 bases from V and 7 from J, leaving 12 bases between them. The CDR3 totals 12 residues.

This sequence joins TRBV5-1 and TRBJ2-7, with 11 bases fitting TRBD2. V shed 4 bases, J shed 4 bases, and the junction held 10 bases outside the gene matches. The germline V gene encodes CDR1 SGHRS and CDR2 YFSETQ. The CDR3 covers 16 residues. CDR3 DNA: TGCGCCAGCAGCGGCCTTAGCGGGAGGGCCAGGTACGAGCAGTACTTC. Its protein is CASSGLSGRARYEQYF.

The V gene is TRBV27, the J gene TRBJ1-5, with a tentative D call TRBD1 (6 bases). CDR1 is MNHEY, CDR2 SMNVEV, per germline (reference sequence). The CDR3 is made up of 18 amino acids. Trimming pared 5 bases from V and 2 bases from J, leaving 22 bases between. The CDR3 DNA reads TGTGCCAGCAGTACCCAAAGAATACAGGGATTTGGCAATCAGCCCCAGCATTTT. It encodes CASSTQRIQGFGNQPQHF.

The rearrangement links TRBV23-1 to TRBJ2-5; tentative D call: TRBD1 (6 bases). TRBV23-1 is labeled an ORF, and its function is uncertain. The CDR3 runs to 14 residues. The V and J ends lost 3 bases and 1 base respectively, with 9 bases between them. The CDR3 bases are TGCGCCAGCAGTCAGTCGACAGGCCAAGAGACCCAGTACTTC. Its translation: CASSQSTGQETQYF.

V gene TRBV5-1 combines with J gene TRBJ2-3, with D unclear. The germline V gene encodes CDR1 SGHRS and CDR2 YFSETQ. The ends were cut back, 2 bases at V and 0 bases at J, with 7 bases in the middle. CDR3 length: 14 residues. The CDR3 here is CASSLTLSTDTQYF. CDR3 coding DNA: TGCGCCAGCAGCTTAACACTTAGCACAGATACGCAGTATTTT.